This entry concerns a single T cell receptor (beta chain). The antigen remains unidentified. These data originate in a study of cytomegalovirus exposure and HLA in healthy donors. About the study: The approximately 660 first-cohort repertoires shared a platform with the 120 validation repertoires, as reported in a later analysis.

Sequencing was performed with immunoSEQ multiplex PCR; in TCRdb, only in-frame clones are kept and a portion is missing. The data show some 170,000 clones, with approximately 86% seen just once and approximately 2.6% held by the top ten. General study findings and limits: Reportedly, diagnosis of cytomegalovirus status by the classifier showed high specificity and sensitivity. Most observed TCR sequences were rare, whereas some public TCRs were detected in many donors. A few chains linked to CMV were shown in vitro to be specific for CMV antigens.

The CDR3 totals 14 residues. Trimming cost V 0 bases and J 4 bases, with 10 bases left between them. The V gene's germline CDR1 is SGDLS and CDR2 YYNGEE. This chain connects TRBV9 to TRBJ1-1; tentatively, D is TRBD1 (6 bases). This clonotype was sampled from a man between 18 and 29 years old in good health and CMV-seropositive. Sequencing used PBMCs. CDR3 nucleotides: TGTGCCAGCAGCGTAGAACAGGACAGCACTGAAGCTTTCTTT. It codes for CASSVEQDSTEAFF.